This TCR beta chain was obtained from a study of shared clonotypes between healthy human individuals. The CDR3 consists of 15 residues. The germline V gene has CDR1 GTSNPN and CDR2 SVGIG (reference sequence). With 1 base removed from V and 2 bases from J, the gap between germline ends came to 11 bases. DNA input for the unsorted PBMC replicate PCRs was about 300 ng, roughly 33,000 T cell genomes. Researchers sequenced unsorted PBMC DNA using ten immunoSEQ deep assay plates. TCRdb's table, derived via immunoSEQ multiplex PCR, lists solely in-frame clones and lacks some. The sample records around 500,000 clones, roughly 85% being singletons.

This chain uses TRBV30 with TRBJ2-2; D gene uncertain. The sample comprised PBMCs. The clonotype originates from a woman aged 40-49 years in good health. Some clones in this sample may be carry-over from other donors' samples. In nucleotides, the CDR3 is TGTGCCTGGAGTGCGGCCAGACTTAACACCGGGGAGCTGTTTTTT. This gives the protein CAWSAARLNTGELFF.